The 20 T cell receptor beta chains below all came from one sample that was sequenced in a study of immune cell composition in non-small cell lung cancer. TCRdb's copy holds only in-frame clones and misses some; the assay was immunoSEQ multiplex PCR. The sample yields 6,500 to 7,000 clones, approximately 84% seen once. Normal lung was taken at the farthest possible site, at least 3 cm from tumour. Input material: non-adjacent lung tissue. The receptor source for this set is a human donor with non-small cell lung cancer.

In nucleotides, the CDR3 is TGTGCCAGCAGCCCAGGGACAGGAATGTCCTACGAGCAGTACTTC. Amino acid sequence: CASSPGTGMSYEQYF. The chain has TRBV5-6 and TRBJ2-7, with 8 nucleotides matching TRBD1. CDR1 is SGHDT, CDR2 YYEEEE, per germline. After removal of 4 bases from V and 1 base from J, the junction contained 7 bases not matched to a gene. The CDR3 loop spans 15 amino acids.

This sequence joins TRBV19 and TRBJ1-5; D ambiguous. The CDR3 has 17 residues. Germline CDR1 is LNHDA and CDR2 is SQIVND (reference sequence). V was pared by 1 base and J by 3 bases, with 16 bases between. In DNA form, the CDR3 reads TGTGCCAGTAGTATAGGCAAACGGGTATTTGACAATCAGCCCCAGCATTTT. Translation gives CASSIGKRVFDNQPQHF.

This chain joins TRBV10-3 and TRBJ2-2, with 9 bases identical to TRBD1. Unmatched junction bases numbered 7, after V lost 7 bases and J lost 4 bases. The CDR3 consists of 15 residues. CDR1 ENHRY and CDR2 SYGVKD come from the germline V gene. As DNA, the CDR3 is TGTGCCATCAAACGGACAGGGGAGGCCACCGGGGAGCTGTTTTTT. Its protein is CAIKRTGEATGELFF.

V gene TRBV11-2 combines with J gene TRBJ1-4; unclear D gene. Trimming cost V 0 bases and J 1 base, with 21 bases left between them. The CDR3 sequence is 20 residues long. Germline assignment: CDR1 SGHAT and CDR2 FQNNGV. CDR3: CASSLESPGRGSRTNEKLFF. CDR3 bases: TGTGCCAGCAGCTTAGAATCTCCCGGGCGGGGAAGTCGAACTAATGAAAAACTGTTTTTT.

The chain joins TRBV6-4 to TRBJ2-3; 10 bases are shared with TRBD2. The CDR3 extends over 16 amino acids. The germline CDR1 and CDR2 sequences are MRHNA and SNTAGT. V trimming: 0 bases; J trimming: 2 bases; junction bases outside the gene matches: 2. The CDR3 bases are TGTGCCAGCAGTGACTCGAGCGGGGGGGACACAGATACGCAGTATTTT. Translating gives CASSDSSGGDTDTQYF.

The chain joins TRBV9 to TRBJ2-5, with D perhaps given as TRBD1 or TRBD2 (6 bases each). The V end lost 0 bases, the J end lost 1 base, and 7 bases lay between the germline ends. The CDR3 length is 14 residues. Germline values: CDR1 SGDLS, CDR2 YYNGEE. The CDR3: CASSVGGAQETQYF. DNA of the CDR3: TGTGCCAGCAGCGTAGGGGGGGCCCAAGAGACCCAGTACTTC.

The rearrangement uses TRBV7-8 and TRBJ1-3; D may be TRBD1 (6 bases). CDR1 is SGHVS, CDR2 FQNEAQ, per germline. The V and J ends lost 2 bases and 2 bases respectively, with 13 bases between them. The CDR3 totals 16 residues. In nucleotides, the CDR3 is TGTGCCAGCAGCTTATTCGCATCAGGGGCTGGAAACACCATATATTTT. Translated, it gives CASSLFASGAGNTIYF.

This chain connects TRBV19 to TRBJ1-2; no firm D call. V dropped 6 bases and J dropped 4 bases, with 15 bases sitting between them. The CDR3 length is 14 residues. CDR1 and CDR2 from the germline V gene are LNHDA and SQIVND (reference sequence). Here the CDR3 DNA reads TGTGCCAGTAGCCGGTCCGATGCATCCTATGGCTACACCTTC. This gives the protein CASSRSDASYGYTF.

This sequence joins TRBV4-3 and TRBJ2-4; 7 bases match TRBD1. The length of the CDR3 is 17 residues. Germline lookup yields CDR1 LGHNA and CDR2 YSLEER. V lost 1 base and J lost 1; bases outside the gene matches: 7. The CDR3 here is CASSQGGEGAAKNIQYF. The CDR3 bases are TGCGCCAGCAGCCAAGGAGGTGAGGGGGCGGCCAAAAACATTCAGTACTTC.

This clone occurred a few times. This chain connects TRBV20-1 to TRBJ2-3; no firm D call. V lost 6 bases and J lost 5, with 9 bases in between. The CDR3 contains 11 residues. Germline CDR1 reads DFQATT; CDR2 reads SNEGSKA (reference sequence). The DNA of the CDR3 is TGCAGTGCCCTCCACTTAGATACGCAGTATTTT. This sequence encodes CSALHLDTQYF.

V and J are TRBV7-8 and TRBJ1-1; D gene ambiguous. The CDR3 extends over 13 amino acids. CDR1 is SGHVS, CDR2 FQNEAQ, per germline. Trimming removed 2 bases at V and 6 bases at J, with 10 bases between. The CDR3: CASSLIRPSEAFF. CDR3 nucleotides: TGTGCCAGCAGCTTAATTAGGCCCTCTGAAGCTTTCTTT.

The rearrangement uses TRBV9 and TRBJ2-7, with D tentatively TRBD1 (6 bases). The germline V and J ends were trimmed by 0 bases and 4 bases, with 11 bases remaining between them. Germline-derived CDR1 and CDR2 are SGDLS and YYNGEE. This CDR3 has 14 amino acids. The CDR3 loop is CASSVGGLGYEQYF. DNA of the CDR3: TGTGCCAGCAGCGTAGGGGGGCTGGGGTACGAGCAGTACTTC.

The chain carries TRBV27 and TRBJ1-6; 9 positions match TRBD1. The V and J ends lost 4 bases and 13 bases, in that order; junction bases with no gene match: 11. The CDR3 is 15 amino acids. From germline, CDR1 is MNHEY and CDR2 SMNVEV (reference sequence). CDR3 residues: CASSSSGQGAAPLHF. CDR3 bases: TGTGCCAGCAGTTCCTCGGGACAGGGTGCTGCGCCCCTCCACTTT.

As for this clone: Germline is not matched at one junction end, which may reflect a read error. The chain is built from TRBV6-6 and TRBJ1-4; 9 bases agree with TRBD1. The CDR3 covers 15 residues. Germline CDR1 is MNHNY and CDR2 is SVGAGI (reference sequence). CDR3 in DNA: TGTGCCAGCAGTAACTCCGGGACAGGGTATGAAAAACTGTTTTTT. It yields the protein CASSNSGTGYEKLFF.

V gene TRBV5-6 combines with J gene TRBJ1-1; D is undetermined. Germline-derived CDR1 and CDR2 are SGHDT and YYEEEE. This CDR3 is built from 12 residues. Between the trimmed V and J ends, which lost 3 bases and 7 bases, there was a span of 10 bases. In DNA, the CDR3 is TGTGCCAGCAGCTCCGGACGGGGTGAAGCTTTCTTT. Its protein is CASSSGRGEAFF.

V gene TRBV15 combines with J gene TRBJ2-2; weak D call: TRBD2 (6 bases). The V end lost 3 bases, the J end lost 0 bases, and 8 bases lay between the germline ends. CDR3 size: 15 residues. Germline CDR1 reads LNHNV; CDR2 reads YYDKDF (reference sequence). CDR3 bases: TGTGCCACCAGCAGGGACTACTCGAACACCGGGGAGCTGTTTTTT. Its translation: CATSRDYSNTGELFF.

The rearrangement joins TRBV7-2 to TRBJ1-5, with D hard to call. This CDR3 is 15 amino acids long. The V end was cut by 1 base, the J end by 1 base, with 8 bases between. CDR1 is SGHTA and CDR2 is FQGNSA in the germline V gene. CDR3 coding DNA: TGTGCCAGCAGCTTAGGGCTCGAGAGCAATCAGCCCCAGCATTTT. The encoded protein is CASSLGLESNQPQHF.

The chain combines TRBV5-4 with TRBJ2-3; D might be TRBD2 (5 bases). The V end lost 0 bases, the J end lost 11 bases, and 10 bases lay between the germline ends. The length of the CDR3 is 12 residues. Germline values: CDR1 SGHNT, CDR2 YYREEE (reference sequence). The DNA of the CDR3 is TGTGCCAGCAGCTTGGAGGCTAGCAGGCAGTATTTT. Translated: CASSLEASRQYF.

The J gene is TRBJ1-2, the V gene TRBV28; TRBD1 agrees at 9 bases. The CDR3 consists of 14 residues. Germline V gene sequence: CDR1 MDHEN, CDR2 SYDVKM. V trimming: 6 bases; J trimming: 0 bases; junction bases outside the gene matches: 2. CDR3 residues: CASRTGGANYGYTF. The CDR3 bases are TGTGCCAGCAGGACAGGGGGAGCTAACTATGGCTACACCTTC.

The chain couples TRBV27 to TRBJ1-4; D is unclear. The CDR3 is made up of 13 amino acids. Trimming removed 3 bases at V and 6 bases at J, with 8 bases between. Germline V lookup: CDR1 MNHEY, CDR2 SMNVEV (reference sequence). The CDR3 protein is CASSLGWDEKLFF. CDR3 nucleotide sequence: TGTGCCAGCAGTTTGGGATGGGATGAAAAACTGTTTTTT.